This TCR beta chain was sequenced in a study of regulatory and conventional T cells in RAG deficiency. The eight patients with RAG deficiency had SCID (one), Omenn syndrome (two), or CID/atypical SCID (five). Sequencing was performed with immunoSEQ multiplex PCR; in TCRdb, only in-frame clones are kept and a portion is missing. The table has 6,000 or so clones, just under 95% seen once. This CDR3 is 13 amino acids long. J was trimmed by 4 bases and V by 2 bases; bases with no gene match: 0. The germline V gene encodes CDR1 SEHNR and CDR2 FQNEAQ (reference sequence). Remarks on this clone: Its antigen is unknown.

Study-level points and caveats: Patient subsets had shorter CDR3s; Omenn Treg-Tconv overlap exceeded 80%. RAG-deficient patients showed markedly lower Shannon entropy and higher Simpson indices than control T-cell subsets. Omenn syndrome and CID/AS patients had about 110-fold fewer unique Treg TCR beta sequences, versus around 10-fold elsewhere.

The sample consisted of CD8+ T cells sorted from blood. The rearrangement uses TRBV7-9 and TRBJ2-3; 7 bases map to TRBD1. The origin of this receptor is a human donor with RAG deficiency presenting as severe combined immunodeficiency. This chain's CDR3 is CASSLQGADTQYF. In DNA form, the CDR3 reads TGTGCCAGCAGCTTACAGGGGGCAGATACGCAGTATTTT.